This T cell receptor beta chain was observed in a study of cytomegalovirus exposure and HLA in healthy donors (dated by TCRdb to about 2017). Regarding the complete study: According to an earlier analysis of a few hundred of the donors, some 180 million T cells yielded some 120 million unique TCR beta sequences and roughly 280 Gb of sequence data. A later genetic analysis used genome-wide SNP genotypes for about three fifths of the roughly 700 donors, treating that subset as a discovery cohort. A few DR-DQ haplotypes were treated as single units for association and clustering because of strong linkage in the cohort. The aim of the study was to test whether cataloging public T cell receptors could identify signatures of past pathogen exposure. HLA typing covered class I and class II loci at four-digit resolution. To predict cytomegalovirus infection status, the study brought together high-throughput TCR immunosequencing, statistical association of individual TCRs with disease status, and machine learning. The study used immunosequencing to profile the T cell repertoires of 670 or so subjects and linked those repertoires to cytomegalovirus serostatus. Rather than drawing on any new phenotypic data, the later analysis identified candidate immune exposures from TCR beta sequences and the way those sequences occurred across donors. All discovery cohort repertoires had been generated on a single sequencing platform. An early release covering about 600 HLA-typed donors comprised about 300 gigabases of sequencing data and approximately 80 million unique TCR sequences. An earlier analysis of 587 of the donors applied high-throughput TCR beta sequencing to assess whether each TCR beta V gene segment acted as functional or pseudogenic. A separate validation cohort of more than 100 different subjects was used in addition to the roughly 670-subject first cohort. Typing coverage differed by locus: A, B, C, DRB1 and DQB1 were typed in roughly 629-640 donors, DQA1 in about 510, DPA1 in some 610, and DPB1 in 400 to 480. A later analysis re-analyzed previously published TCR beta repertoires from several hundred donors and added high-resolution HLA genotyping to study TCR occurrence patterns. Donor age, sex, ethnicity and CMV serostatus were compiled together with the repertoire data. Among the roughly 410 genotyped donors, approximately 82% belonged to the genetic ancestry cluster associated with self-reported Caucasian donors. Among almost 400 genotyped donors of the cohort, an average of roughly 240,000 unique TCR beta nucleotide sequences were sequenced per donor, around a sixth of them non-productive.

Turning to this clone: The target of this receptor is not known. Base quality data are lacking; no much larger clone is found one base away.

In total, around 600 healthy bone marrow donors made up the cohort. All cohort members were sampled while nominally healthy, although unrecorded immune exposures were likely present. The donor tested CMV seronegative and was one of the 352 seronegative cohort members. A peripheral blood sample was provided by each donor, and peripheral blood mononuclear cells were used for TCR beta sequencing. Genomic DNA extraction from the blood cell samples was performed with the Qiagen DNeasy Blood Extraction Kit. The cysteine opens and the phenylalanine closes a CDR3 of 15 amino acids. Just the 45-base CDR3 DNA is kept, in frame starting at base 1. The germline V gene sets CDR1 to SGHRS and CDR2 to YFSETQ. Here V drops 4 bases and J drops 5 bases, and the junction holds 7 bases not matched to any gene. Library preparation employed the immunoSEQ multiplex PCR assay. For the multiplex PCR, a mixture combining 60 forward primers for TCR Vbeta segments and 13 reverse primers for TCR Jbeta segments was used. The CDR3 region of rearranged TCR beta genes was amplified from genomic DNA with a multiplex PCR assay. Amplified TCR beta libraries were sequenced as 87-base-pair reads on the Illumina HiSeq System. Under the source paper's analysis protocol: Across the 670 or so repertoires, a later analysis counted approximately 83 million unique TCR beta chains, 9 million to 14 million of which were shared by at least two donors. A nearest-neighbor algorithm error-corrected the raw reads and collapsed the reads into unique sequences, merging closely related sequences to remove PCR and sequencing errors. Alignment of CDR3 sequences to IMGT reference sequences was used to assign V, D and J gene segments. For a sequence to be retained, a match of at least six nucleotides to both a V gene segment and a J gene segment was required. A rearrangement counted as productive if the CDR3 had no stop codons and remained in frame with V and J, and every other rearrangement counted as non-productive. CDR3 was defined by IMGT convention, running from the second conserved V-encoded cysteine to the conserved J-encoded phenylalanine. In an earlier analysis of 587 of the donors, sequences lacking an unambiguous match to a single V gene segment were excluded. An earlier analysis of 587 of the donors called V segments functional above 56.7% productive rearrangements and segregating when the between-donor standard deviation exceeded 5%. A statistical classification framework was built to diagnose cytomegalovirus status from the catalog of TCR beta chain sequences. In a later analysis, V and J genes were assigned by comparing TCR nucleotide sequences against IMGT/GENE-DB human TR gene sequences. Using the TCRdist pipeline, a later analysis assigned CDR3 sequences along with most-parsimonious VDJ recombination scenarios. In a later analysis, each TCR beta chain was defined by its CDR3 amino acid sequence together with its V-gene family, and reads lacking a unique V-gene family were excluded. In a later analysis, 550 to 650 highly shared, low-generation-probability nucleotide sequences were removed to address suspected cross-contamination and a sequencing artifact. For each public chain, a later analysis derived a clonal expansion index from normalized ranks of inferred template counts within each repertoire. In a later analysis, generation probabilities were computed using a VDJ recombination model fitted to out-of-frame rearrangements, and the results were checked against IGoR. In a later analysis, hypergeometric tests were used to score TCR-TCR, TCR-HLA and TCR-CMV co-occurrence, with a repertoire-size bias correction applied to TCR pairs. To estimate false discovery rates, a later analysis permuted the HLA or CMV assignments 20 times. In a later analysis, co-occurring TCRs were grouped with DBSCAN, and TCRdist sequence similarity was added when clustering was performed within HLA-allele-positive subsets. For co-occurrence clustering, repertoires with fewer than 30,000 or more than 120,000 public chains were excluded, along with roughly 5 repertoires with anomalous nucleotide sharing. Sourced from immuneACCESS, this table was stored by TCRdb with only in-frame sequences that have V and J called. A share of the clones is absent; for the studies checked, an unresolved V gene accounts for under half, and the remainder has no known explanation. That table is the source of V, J and clone size, and D and trimming were worked out from the DNA. The sample yields roughly 180,000 clones; approximately 81% were counted once. The ten largest clones add up to roughly 0.75% of the sample.

Overall results and qualifications from the work: In vitro tests confirmed that three of the cytomegalovirus-associated TCR beta chains recognize cytomegalovirus antigens. Most TCR sequences were observed very rarely across donors, whereas some public TCRs were present in many individuals. Presence/absence analyses assumed roughly uniform sequencing depth across donors, an assumption that may not hold. A further reported finding was that TCR beta sequences accurately predicted the HLA-A and HLA-B alleles for most subjects in the first cohort. Some IMGT-functional V segments, including TRBV6-2 and TRBV6-3, could not be told apart with the 87-base-pair reads, so those segments were excluded. Because HLA typing was missing for some donors at each locus, association tests included only the typed subset. CMV serostatus was the only immune exposure information available for the cohort. Correlated functional status among segregating V segments might be attributable to linkage disequilibrium, but an unknown experimental factor could not be ruled out. Broadly in line with IMGT annotations, most TCR beta V segments showed up in productive rearrangements about 87% or about 30% of the time in an earlier analysis of several hundred of the donors. The cohort was sequenced for TCR beta chains only, and without alpha or paired-chain data the features that could be detected were limited. A later genetic analysis associated a missense DCLRE1C variant with V-gene and J-gene trimming of TCR beta chains, and an independent cohort replicated the association. The classifier was reported to diagnose cytomegalovirus status with high specificity and sensitivity in both the original and validation cohorts. Compared with equally common non-associated chains, HLA-associated TCR beta chains in a later analysis were more clonally expanded and had lower generation probabilities. Because counts were too low, some 17 rarely observed V segments, including chromosome 9 orphons, were left out of the earlier analysis of a few hundred of the donors. A later analysis associated approximately 17,000 TCR beta sequences with specific HLA alleles at a false discovery rate of 0.05. In the study, 164 TCR beta chains were listed as associated with cytomegalovirus. According to the authors, the approach could potentially be generalized to other disease states and immunological phenotypes. A later analysis found that TCR association rates varied across HLA loci, with DRB1 alleles showing the most associated TCRs and HLA-C alleles the fewest. A cluster of highly shared sequence variants was judged likely to represent a technical artifact of the sequencing pipeline. In a later analysis, most CMV-associated TCR beta chains were found to appear HLA-restricted, with HLA associations seemingly driven largely by CMV exposure. A later genetic analysis reported fewer N-insertions in productive TCRs among donors in an Asian-associated ancestry cluster than the roughly 690-donor mean. When HLA alleles, especially DR and DQ, strongly co-occurred, TCR associations were difficult to assign to individual alleles. Several of the top co-occurrence clusters appeared to be linked to parvovirus B19, influenza, CMV and Epstein-Barr virus, according to a later analysis.

The receptor's source is a young woman in good health and CMV-seronegative. Sequenced: PBMCs. The rearranged chain carries TRBV5-1 and TRBJ2-5; 11 central bases correspond to TRBD1. Here is the DNA: TGCGCCAGCAGCATCGGACAGGGGGCCGGGGAGACCCAGTACTTC. This encodes CASSIGQGAGETQYF.